This record looks at one T cell receptor beta chain sequence and its context. The germline CDR1 and CDR2 sequences are SGHVS and FNYEAQ. Trimming cost V 5 bases and J 2 bases; bases outside gene matches: 6. The CDR3 has 15 residues. The sample comes from a study of blood T cell repertoires in COVID-19. TCRdb keeps only in-frame clones here, not all; method: immunoSEQ multiplex PCR. The table shows 350,000 to 450,000 clones, with roughly 92% occurring only once. This sequence was found in a woman in her 40s who had been exposed to COVID-19. This rearrangement joins TRBV7-6 to TRBJ2-3; 8 bases match TRBD2. Sequenced material: PBMCs or T cells enriched from blood (not recorded which). The CDR3 protein is CASSLSGGPTDTQYF. CDR3 DNA: TGTGCCAGCAGCCTCAGCGGGGGCCCCACAGATACGCAGTATTTT.